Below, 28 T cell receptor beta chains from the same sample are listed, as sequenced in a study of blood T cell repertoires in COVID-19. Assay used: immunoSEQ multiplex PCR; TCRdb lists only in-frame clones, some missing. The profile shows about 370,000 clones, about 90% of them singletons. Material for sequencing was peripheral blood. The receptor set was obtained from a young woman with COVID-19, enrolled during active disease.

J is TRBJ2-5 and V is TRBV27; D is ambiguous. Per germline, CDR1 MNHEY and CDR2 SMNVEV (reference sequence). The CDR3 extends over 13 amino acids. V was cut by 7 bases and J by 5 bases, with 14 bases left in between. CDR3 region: CASNDPAGETQYF. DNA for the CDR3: TGTGCCAGCAACGACCCGGCCGGGGAGACCCAGTACTTC.

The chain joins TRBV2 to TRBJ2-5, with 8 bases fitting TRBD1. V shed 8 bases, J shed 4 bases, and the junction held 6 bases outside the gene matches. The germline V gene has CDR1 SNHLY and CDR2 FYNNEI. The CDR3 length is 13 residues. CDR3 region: CASGGQVGETQYF. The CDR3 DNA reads TGTGCCAGCGGGGGACAGGTTGGAGAGACCCAGTACTTC.

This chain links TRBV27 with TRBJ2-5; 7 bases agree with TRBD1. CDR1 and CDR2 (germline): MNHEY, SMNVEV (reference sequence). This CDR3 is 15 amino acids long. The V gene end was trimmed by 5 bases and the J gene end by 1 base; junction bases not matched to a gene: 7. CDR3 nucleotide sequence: TGTGCCAGCAGTGCAACAGGGGCCTCCCAAGAGACCCAGTACTTC. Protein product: CASSATGASQETQYF.

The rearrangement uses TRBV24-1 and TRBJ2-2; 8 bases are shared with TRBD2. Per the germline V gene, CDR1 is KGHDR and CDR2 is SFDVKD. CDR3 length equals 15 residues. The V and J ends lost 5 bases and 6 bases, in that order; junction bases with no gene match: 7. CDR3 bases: TGTGCCACCAGTGGAGCGGGAGTTATGTCCGGGGAGCTGTTTTTT. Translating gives CATSGAGVMSGELFF.

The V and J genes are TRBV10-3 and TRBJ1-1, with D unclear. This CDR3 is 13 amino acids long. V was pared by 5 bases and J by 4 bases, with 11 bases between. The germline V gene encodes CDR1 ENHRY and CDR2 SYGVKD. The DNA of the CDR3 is TGTGCCATCAGTATCTTTGGCCGCACTGAAGCTTTCTTT. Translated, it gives CAISIFGRTEAFF.

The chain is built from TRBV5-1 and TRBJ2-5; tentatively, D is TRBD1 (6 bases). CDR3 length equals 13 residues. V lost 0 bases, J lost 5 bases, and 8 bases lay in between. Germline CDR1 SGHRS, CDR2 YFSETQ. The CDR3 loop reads CASSLVGAETQYF. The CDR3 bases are TGCGCCAGCAGCTTGGTGGGGGCGGAGACCCAGTACTTC.

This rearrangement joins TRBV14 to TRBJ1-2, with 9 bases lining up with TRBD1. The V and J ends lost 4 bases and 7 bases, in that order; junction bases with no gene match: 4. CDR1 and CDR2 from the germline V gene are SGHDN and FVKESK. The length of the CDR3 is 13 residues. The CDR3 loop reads CASSPGQGFGYTF. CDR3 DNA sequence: TGTGCCAGCAGCCCGGGACAGGGATTTGGCTACACCTTC.

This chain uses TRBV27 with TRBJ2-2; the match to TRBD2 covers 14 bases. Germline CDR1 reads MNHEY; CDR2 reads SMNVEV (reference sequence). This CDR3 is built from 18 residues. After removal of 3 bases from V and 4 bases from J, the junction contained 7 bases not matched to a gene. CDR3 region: CASSLTSGRARGTGELFF. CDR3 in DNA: TGTGCCAGCAGTTTGACTAGCGGGAGGGCCCGGGGCACCGGGGAGCTGTTTTTT.

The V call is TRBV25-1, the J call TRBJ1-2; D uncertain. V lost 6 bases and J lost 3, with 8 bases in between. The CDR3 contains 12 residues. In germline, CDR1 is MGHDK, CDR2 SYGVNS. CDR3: CASRGGDYGYTF. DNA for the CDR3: TGTGCCAGCAGGGGCGGGGACTATGGCTACACCTTC.

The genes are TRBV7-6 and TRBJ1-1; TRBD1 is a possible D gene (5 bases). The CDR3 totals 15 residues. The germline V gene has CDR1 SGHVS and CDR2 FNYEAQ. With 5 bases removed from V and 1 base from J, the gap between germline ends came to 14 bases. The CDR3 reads CASSPPGGSNTEAFF. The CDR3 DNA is TGTGCCAGCAGCCCCCCGGGGGGGTCGAACACTGAAGCTTTCTTT.

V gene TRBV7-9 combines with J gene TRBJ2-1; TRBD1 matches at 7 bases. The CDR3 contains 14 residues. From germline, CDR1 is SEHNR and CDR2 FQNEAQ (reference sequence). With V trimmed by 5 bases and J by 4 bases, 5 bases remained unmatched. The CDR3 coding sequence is TGTGCCAGCAGCCCACCAGGGGGATACAATGAGCAGTTCTTC. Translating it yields CASSPPGGYNEQFF.

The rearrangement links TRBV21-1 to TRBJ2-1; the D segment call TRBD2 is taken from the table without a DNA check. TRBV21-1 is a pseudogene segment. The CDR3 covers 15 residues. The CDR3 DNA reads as TGTGCCAGCAGGAGAGGGACTAGCGGGGGGGGTGAGCAGTTCTTC. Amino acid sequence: CASRRGTSGGGEQFF.

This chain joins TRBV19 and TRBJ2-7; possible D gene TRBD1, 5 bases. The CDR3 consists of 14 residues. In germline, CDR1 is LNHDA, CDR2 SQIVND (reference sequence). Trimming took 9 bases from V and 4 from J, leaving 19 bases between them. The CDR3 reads CASRPGQGKYEQYF. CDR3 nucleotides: TGTGCCAGCCGCCCCGGGCAGGGTAAATACGAGCAGTACTTC. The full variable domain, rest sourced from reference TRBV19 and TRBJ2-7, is DGGITQSPKYLFRKEGQNVTLSCEQNLNHDAMYWYRQDPGQGLRLIYYSQIVNDFQKGDIAEGYSVSREKKESFPLTVTSAQKNPTAFYLCASRPGQGKYEQYFGPGTRLTVT.

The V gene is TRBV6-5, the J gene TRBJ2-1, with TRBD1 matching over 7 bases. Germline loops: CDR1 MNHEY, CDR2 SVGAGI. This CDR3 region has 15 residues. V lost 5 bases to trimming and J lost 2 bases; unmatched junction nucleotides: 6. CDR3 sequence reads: CASSHPGQTYNEQFF. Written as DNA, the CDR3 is TGTGCCAGCAGTCACCCGGGACAGACCTACAATGAGCAGTTCTTC.

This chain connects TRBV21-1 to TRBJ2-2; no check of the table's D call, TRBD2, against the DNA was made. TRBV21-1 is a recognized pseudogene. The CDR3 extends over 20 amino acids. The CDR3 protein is CATSSSIGSRGGPNTGELFF. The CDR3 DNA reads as TGTGCCACCAGCTCTTCAATAGGCTCGCGGGGGGGGCCGAACACCGGGGAGCTGTTTTTT.

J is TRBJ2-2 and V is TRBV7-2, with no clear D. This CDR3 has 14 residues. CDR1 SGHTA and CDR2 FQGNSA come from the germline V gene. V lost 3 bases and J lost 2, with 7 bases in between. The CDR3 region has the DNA TGTGCCAGCAGCTTCCCTAGAAACACCGGGGAGCTGTTTTTT. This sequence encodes CASSFPRNTGELFF.

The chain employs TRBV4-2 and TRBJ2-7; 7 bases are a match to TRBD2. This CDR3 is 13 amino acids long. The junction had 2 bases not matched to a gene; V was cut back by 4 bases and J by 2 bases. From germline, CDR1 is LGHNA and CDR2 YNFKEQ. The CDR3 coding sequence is TGTGCCAGCAGCCTCGGGGGGACCTACGAGCAGTACTTC. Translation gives CASSLGGTYEQYF.

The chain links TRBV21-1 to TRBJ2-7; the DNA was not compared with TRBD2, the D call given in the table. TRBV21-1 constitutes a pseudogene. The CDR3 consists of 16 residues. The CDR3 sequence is CASSKVTSGIRYEQYV. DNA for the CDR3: TGTGCCAGCAGCAAAGTCACTAGCGGGATAAGGTACGAGCAGTACGTC.

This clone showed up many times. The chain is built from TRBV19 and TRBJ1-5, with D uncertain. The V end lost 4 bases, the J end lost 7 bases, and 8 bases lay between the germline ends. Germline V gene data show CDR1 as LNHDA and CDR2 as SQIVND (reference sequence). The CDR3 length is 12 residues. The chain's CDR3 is CASSNGPQPQHF. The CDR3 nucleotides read TGTGCCAGTAGTAATGGGCCCCAGCCCCAGCATTTT. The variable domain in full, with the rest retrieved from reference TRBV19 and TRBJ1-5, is DGGITQSPKYLFRKEGQNVTLSCEQNLNHDAMYWYRQDPGQGLRLIYYSQIVNDFQKGDIAEGYSVSREKKESFPLTVTSAQKNPTAFYLCASSNGPQPQHFGDGTRLSIL.

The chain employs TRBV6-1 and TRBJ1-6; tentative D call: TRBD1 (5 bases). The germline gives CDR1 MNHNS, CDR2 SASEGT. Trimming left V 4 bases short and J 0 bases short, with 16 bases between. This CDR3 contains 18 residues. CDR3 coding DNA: TGTGCCAGCAGTGTGGGGCAGGACGCGAGCTCCTATAATTCACCCCTCCACTTT. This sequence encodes CASSVGQDASSYNSPLHF.

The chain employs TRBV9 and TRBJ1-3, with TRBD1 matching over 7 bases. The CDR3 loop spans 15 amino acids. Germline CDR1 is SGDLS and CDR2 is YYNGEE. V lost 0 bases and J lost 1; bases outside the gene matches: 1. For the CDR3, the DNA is TGTGCCAGCAGCGTAGAGGGGGCTTCTGGAAACACCATATATTTT. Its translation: CASSVEGASGNTIYF. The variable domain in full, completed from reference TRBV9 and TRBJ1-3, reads DSGVTQTPKHLITATGQRVTLRCSPRSGDLSVYWYQQSLDQGLQFLIQYYNGEERAKGNILERFSAQQFPDLHSELNLSSLELGDSALYFCASSVEGASGNTIYFGEGSWLTVV.

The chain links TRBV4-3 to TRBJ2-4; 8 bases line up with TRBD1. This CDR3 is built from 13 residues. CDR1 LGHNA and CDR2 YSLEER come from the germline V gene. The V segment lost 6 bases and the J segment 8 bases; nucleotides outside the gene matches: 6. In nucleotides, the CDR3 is TGCGCCAGCAGTCGGGACAGGATAGACATTCAGTACTTC. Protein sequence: CASSRDRIDIQYF.

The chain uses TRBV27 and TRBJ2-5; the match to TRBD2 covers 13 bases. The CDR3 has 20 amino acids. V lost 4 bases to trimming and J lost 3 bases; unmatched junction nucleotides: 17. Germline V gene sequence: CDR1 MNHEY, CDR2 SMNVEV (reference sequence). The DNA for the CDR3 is TGTGCCAGCAGTTCAGGGATCACTAGCGGGAGGGCCCGGAGCAAAGAGACCCAGTACTTC. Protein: CASSSGITSGRARSKETQYF.

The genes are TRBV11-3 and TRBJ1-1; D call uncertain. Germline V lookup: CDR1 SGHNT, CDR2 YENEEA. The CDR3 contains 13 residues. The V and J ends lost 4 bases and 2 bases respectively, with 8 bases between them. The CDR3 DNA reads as TGTGCCAGCAGCTCCTGGCAAAACACTGAAGCTTTCTTT. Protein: CASSSWQNTEAFF.

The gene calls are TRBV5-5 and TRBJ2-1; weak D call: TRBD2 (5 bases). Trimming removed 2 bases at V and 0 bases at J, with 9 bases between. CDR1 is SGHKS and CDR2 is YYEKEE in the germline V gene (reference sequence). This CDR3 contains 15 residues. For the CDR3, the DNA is TGTGCCAGCAGCTTACCGGGGATCTCCTACAATGAGCAGTTCTTC. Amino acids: CASSLPGISYNEQFF.

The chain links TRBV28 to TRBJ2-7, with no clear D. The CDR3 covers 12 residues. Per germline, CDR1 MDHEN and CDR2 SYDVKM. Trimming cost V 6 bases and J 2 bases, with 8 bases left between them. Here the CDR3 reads CASSSVPYEQYV. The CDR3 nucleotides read TGTGCCAGCAGCTCGGTCCCCTACGAGCAGTACGTC.

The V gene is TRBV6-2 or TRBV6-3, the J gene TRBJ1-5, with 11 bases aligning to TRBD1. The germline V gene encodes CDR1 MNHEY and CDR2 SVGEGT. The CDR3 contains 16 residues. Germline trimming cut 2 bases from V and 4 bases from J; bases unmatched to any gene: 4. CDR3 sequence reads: CASSYLGQGANQPQHF. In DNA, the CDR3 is TGTGCCAGCAGTTACCTCGGACAGGGGGCAAATCAGCCCCAGCATTTT.

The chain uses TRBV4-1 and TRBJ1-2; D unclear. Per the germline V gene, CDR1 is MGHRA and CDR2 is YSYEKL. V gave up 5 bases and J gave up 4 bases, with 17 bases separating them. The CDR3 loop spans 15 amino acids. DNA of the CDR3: TGCGCCAGCAGCTTTCGCGTGGAGCCGGGCTATGGCTACACCTTC. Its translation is CASSFRVEPGYGYTF.